The T cell receptor (beta chain) under discussion was sequenced for a study of tissue T cells after allogeneic stem cell transplantation. Study overall: Of the grafts for graft-versus-host disease patients, four were unmodified and three CD34-selected. Samples with visible lymphocytes on H&E were prioritized for sequencing.

As regards this clone: Its antigen is unknown.

V gave up 2 bases and J gave up 7 bases, with 14 bases separating them. The germline V gene has CDR1 SQVTM and CDR2 ANQGSEA. The CDR3 spans 13 residues. The method was immunoSEQ multiplex PCR; TCRdb's version includes in-frame clones alone and lacks a portion of them. The sample gives some 1,800 clones, about 80% of which show up once; around 9.5% is in the top ten. This research-autopsy study prospectively enrolled adult allogeneic hematopoietic cell transplant recipients with steroid-refractory graft-versus-host disease. Study observations and caveats: Anatomically similar tissues had similar TCR repertoires within each patient.

The source material was colon tissue, sampled at autopsy. The clonotype originates from a male patient between 35 and 75 years old with steroid-refractory graft-versus-host disease after an allogeneic stem cell transplant. The T cells may come from the graft donor. The chain couples TRBV29-1 to TRBJ1-2; no clear D gene. This chain's CDR3 is CSVESALRGGYTF. CDR3 in DNA: TGCAGCGTTGAATCTGCTCTCCGGGGTGGCTACACCTTC. Full variable domain (rest looked up from reference TRBV29-1 and TRBJ1-2): SAVISQKPSRDICQRGTSLTIQCQVDSQVTMMFWYRQQPGQSLTLIATANQGSEATYESGFVIDKFPISRPNLTFSTLTVSNMSPEDSSIYLCSVESALRGGYTFGSGTRLTVV.